These 26 T cell receptor beta chains were sequenced from one sample in a study of CD8+CD57+ T cells in acquired aplastic anemia. Investigators profiled TCR beta VDJ and CDR3 from genomic DNA template. TCRdb fed the reads into MiXCR, producing one record per CDR3 protein. This table holds some 240,000 distinct CDR3 sequences, almost 35% found once. Input material: sorted CD4+, CD8+, or CD8+CD57+ T cells (not recorded which) from PBMCs. These receptors all come from a human donor in good health, serving as a control.

This clonotype was seen repeatedly, ten times or more. The CDR3 sequence is CASSQGRASTEAFF. The CDR3 DNA reads as TGCGCCAGCAGTCAGGGTCGAGCCAGCACTGAAGCTTTCTTT. The chain uses TRBV5-1 and TRBJ1-1; maybe TRBD1 (5 bases). V was cut by 5 bases and J by 4 bases, with 15 bases left in between. The CDR3 is 14 amino acids. Germline V gene lookup returns CDR1 SGHRS and CDR2 YFSETQ.

J is TRBJ2-1 and V is TRBV2; D is unclear. The V end lost 8 bases, the J end lost 0 bases, and 14 bases lay between the germline ends. Germline assignment: CDR1 SNHLY and CDR2 FYNNEI. The CDR3 extends over 15 amino acids. The CDR3 reads CASQESSSSYNEQFF. CDR3 coding DNA: TGTGCCAGCCAGGAGAGTTCCAGCTCCTACAATGAGCAGTTCTTC.

Concerning this clonotype: Being one base from a much bigger clone, this may be a read error. The chain couples TRBV20-1 to TRBJ1-5, with D perhaps TRBD1 (5 bases). This CDR3 region has 16 residues. Looked up from germline, CDR1 is DFQATT and CDR2 is SNEGSKA (reference sequence). The CDR3 DNA follows: TGCAATGCTAGAGATCTGGGTCAGAGCCCGGGGGAGCCCCAGCATTTT. It yields the protein CNARDLGQSPGEPQHF.

Points on this clonotype: A much more abundant neighbour one base away suggests this may be a read error. The chain joins TRBV5-5 to TRBJ2-3; 7 bases align to TRBD2. CDR1 SGHKS and CDR2 YYEKEE come from the germline V gene (reference sequence). CDR3 length: 15 residues. V was clipped by 3 bases and J by 4 bases; unmatched bases: 8. This chain's CDR3 is CASSSPRGSADTQYF. For the CDR3, the DNA is TGTGCCAGCAGCTCACCGCGGGGGAGCGCAGATACGCAGTATTTT.

This clonotype came up many times. CDR3 sequence reads: CASRRTSGGVSTGELFF. The CDR3 DNA follows: TGTGCCAGCAGGAGGACTAGCGGGGGCGTTAGCACCGGGGAGCTGTTTTTT. The chain uses TRBV9 and TRBJ2-2; TRBD2 aligns across 13 bases. This CDR3 spans 17 amino acids. V shed 5 bases, J shed 4 bases, and the junction held 8 bases outside the gene matches. Germline CDR1 reads SGDLS; CDR2 reads YYNGEE.

This clonotype was counted many times. The rearrangement links TRBV19 to TRBJ1-5, with D uncertain. V lost 3 bases to trimming and J lost 7 bases, with 10 bases between them. Germline values: CDR1 LNHDA, CDR2 SQIVND (reference sequence). The length of the CDR3 is 13 residues. The CDR3 loop is CASSIKGDQPQHF. CDR3 nucleotides: TGTGCCAGTAGTATTAAGGGAGACCAGCCCCAGCATTTT.

This clonotype has ten or more counts. The chain couples TRBV20-1 to TRBJ2-7; 12 nucleotides agree with TRBD2. The CDR3 runs to 16 residues. From germline, CDR1 is DFQATT and CDR2 SNEGSKA (reference sequence). Losses at the gene ends were 2 bases for V and 0 bases for J; bases not matched to a gene: 5. The CDR3 protein is CSARLAGGRFSYEQYF. The CDR3 DNA reads TGCAGTGCTAGACTAGCGGGAGGGCGGTTCTCCTACGAGCAGTACTTC.

This clonotype occurred once. The chain couples TRBV15 to TRBJ2-1; TRBD1 matches at 8 bases. The CDR3 runs 14 residues. Germline-derived CDR1 and CDR2 are LNHNV and YYDKDF (reference sequence). V shed 4 bases, J shed 5 bases, and the junction held 4 bases outside the gene matches. CDR3 sequence reads: CATSTGQVNNEQFF. Written as DNA, the CDR3 is TGTGCCACCAGCACGGGACAGGTAAACAATGAGCAGTTCTTC.

About this clonotype itself: Possible read error: a much larger clone is one base away. The V and J genes are TRBV9 and TRBJ1-1, with D unclear. CDR1 is SGDLS, CDR2 YYNGEE, per germline. V was cut by 0 bases and J by 1 base, with 4 bases left in between. CDR3 length: 13 amino acids. DNA of the CDR3: TGTGCCAGCAGCGTAGAACCGAACACTGAAGCTTTCTTT. Protein product: CASSVEPNTEAFF.

There are many counts of this clonotype. The rearrangement links TRBV6-2 or TRBV6-3 to TRBJ2-7; 8 bases fit TRBD2. Germline V lookup: CDR1 MNHEY, CDR2 SVGEGT. This CDR3 comprises 15 residues. With V trimmed by 5 bases and J by 0 bases, 6 bases remained unmatched. Here the CDR3 reads CASSIAGRTSYEQYF. As DNA, the CDR3 is TGTGCCAGCAGTATAGCGGGGAGGACCTCCTACGAGCAGTACTTC.

This chain links TRBV3-1 with TRBJ1-2; 9 bases agree with TRBD1. The CDR3 extends over 14 amino acids. V lost 5 bases to trimming and J lost 8 bases; unmatched junction nucleotides: 9. Germline V gives CDR1 LGHDT, CDR2 YNNKEL (reference sequence). The CDR3 DNA is TGTGCCAGCAGCAACGGACAGGGGCTGAGGGGCTACACCTTC. Its protein is CASSNGQGLRGYTF.

About this clonotype itself: A much larger clone lies a single base off, so this may be a read error. Given the absence of the conserved phenylalanine or tryptophan at the CDR3 end, a read error is likely. This rearrangement joins TRBV20-1 to TRBJ2-7, with 10 bases identical to TRBD2. Trimming removed 3 bases from V and 6 bases from J; junction bases left unmatched: 8. The CDR3 spans 14 residues. Germline V lookup: CDR1 DFQATT, CDR2 SNEGSKA (reference sequence). The CDR3, as DNA: TGCAGTGCTAGCCTAGCGGGAGTGGGGTCCGAGCAGTACCTC. This sequence encodes CSASLAGVGSEQYL.

The chain links TRBV6-5 to TRBJ2-2; D is possibly TRBD1 or TRBD2 (5 bases each). Looked up from germline, CDR1 is MNHEY and CDR2 is SVGAGI. This CDR3 contains 14 residues. The ends were cut back, 4 bases at V and 1 base at J, with 7 bases in the middle. The CDR3 region is CASSWDGNTGELFF. The CDR3 nucleotides read TGTGCCAGCAGTTGGGACGGGAACACCGGGGAGCTGTTTTTT.

The chain is built from TRBV15 and TRBJ1-6, with TRBD1 as a possible D gene (5 bases). V was cut by 3 bases and J by 5 bases, with 11 bases left in between. CDR3 size: 15 residues. Germline CDR1 is LNHNV and CDR2 is YYDKDF (reference sequence). CDR3 coding DNA: TGTGCCACCAGCAGGGCACGGGGCCATAATTCACCCCTCCACTTT. Residues: CATSRARGHNSPLHF.

The chain links TRBV24-1 to TRBJ2-3; perhaps TRBD2 as D (6 bases). V lost 4 bases, J lost 0 bases, and 22 bases lay in between. The CDR3 consists of 19 residues. In germline, CDR1 is KGHDR, CDR2 SFDVKD. CDR3 sequence reads: CATSDPRGYGEGSTDTQYF. The CDR3 coding sequence is TGTGCCACCAGTGACCCCCGGGGGTACGGAGAGGGGAGCACAGATACGCAGTATTTT.

The rearrangement joins TRBV2 to TRBJ1-6, with 10 bases lining up with TRBD1. There are 13 residues in the CDR3. Per germline, CDR1 SNHLY and CDR2 FYNNEI. V gave up 9 bases and J gave up 9 bases; unmatched junction bases: 5. DNA for the CDR3: TGTGCCAGTAGACAGGGGGCTGTTTCACCCCTCCACTTT. Protein: CASRQGAVSPLHF.

Worth noting for this clonotype: A junction boundary mismatches the germline segment, possibly from a read error. This chain connects TRBV5-1 to TRBJ1-3; unclear D gene. Per the germline V gene, CDR1 is SGHRS and CDR2 is YFSETQ. CDR3 size: 15 residues. The CDR3 DNA reads TGCGCCAGCAGCTTGGGTATATCGGGGAGAAACACCATGTATTTT. Amino acid sequence: CASSLGISGRNTMYF.

Comments on this clonotype: Mismatch with germline at one junction end may stem from a read error. This rearrangement joins TRBV2 to TRBJ2-7; 8 nucleotides match TRBD1. CDR1 and CDR2 from the germline V gene are SNHLY and FYNNEI. This CDR3 is built from 13 residues. The CDR3 protein is CASSGTGTYEQHF. As DNA, the CDR3 is TGTGCCAGCAGCGGGACAGGCACCTACGAGCAGCACTTC.

This clonotype showed up many times. This chain uses TRBV5-4 with TRBJ2-3, with no clear D. CDR1 and CDR2 from the germline V gene are SGHNT and YYREEE (reference sequence). V lost 0 bases to trimming and J lost 4 bases, with 12 bases between them. The CDR3 covers 15 residues. Here the CDR3 reads CASSLGGSVPDTQYF. CDR3 coding DNA: TGTGCCAGCAGCTTGGGCGGAAGTGTCCCAGATACGCAGTATTTT.

This sequence joins TRBV5-1 and TRBJ1-2; tentatively, D is TRBD1 (6 bases). Trimming removed 4 bases from V and 3 bases from J, with 13 bases in between. This CDR3 region has 14 residues. The V gene's germline CDR1 is SGHRS and CDR2 YFSETQ. CDR3: CASSLDSVYYGYTF. For the CDR3, the DNA is TGCGCCAGCAGCCTGGACAGTGTCTACTATGGCTACACCTTC.

This clonotype was seen more than once but under ten times. The rearrangement joins TRBV9 to TRBJ2-2; the match to TRBD2 covers 14 bases. The J segment lost 3 bases and the V segment lost 4 bases, leaving 5 bases of the junction unmatched. Germline values: CDR1 SGDLS, CDR2 YYNGEE. The CDR3 loop spans 17 amino acids. The CDR3, as DNA: TGTGCCAGCAGCATGGGACTAGCGGGGGTGGACACCGGGGAGCTGTTTTTT. Translating gives CASSMGLAGVDTGELFF.

The chain combines TRBV2 with TRBJ2-7; 8 bases match TRBD1. Germline assignment: CDR1 SNHLY and CDR2 FYNNEI. The trim removed 6 bases at V and 2 bases at J, leaving 3 bases unmatched. The CDR3 runs 13 residues. The CDR3 nucleotides read TGTGCCAGCAGACGGGACAGGACCTACGAGCAGTACTTC. Amino acid sequence: CASRRDRTYEQYF.

V gene TRBV19 combines with J gene TRBJ2-3; no definite D call. Germline V lookup: CDR1 LNHDA, CDR2 SQIVND (reference sequence). The CDR3 covers 11 residues. V lost 9 bases and J lost 5, with 9 bases in between. The CDR3, as DNA: TGTGCCAGCAACCAAAGAGATACGCAGTATTTT. Residues: CASNQRDTQYF.

This clonotype occurred many times. Here the CDR3 reads CASSSTPNYGYTF. The CDR3 coding sequence is TGCGCCAGCAGCTCTACCCCAAACTATGGCTACACCTTC. The chain uses TRBV5-1 and TRBJ1-2, with D unresolved. CDR1 is SGHRS and CDR2 is YFSETQ in the germline V gene. The CDR3 loop spans 13 amino acids. V dropped 3 bases and J dropped 2 bases, with 8 bases sitting between them.

This chain joins TRBV7-2 and TRBJ2-3, with TRBD2 matching 8 bases. The junction had 7 bases not matched to a gene; V was cut back by 3 bases and J by 5 bases. Germline values: CDR1 SGHTA, CDR2 FQGNSA. The CDR3 totals 15 residues. CDR3 region: CASSLSGGPGDTQYF. CDR3 DNA: TGTGCCAGCAGCTTGTCGGGGGGGCCCGGAGATACGCAGTATTTT.

The table lists this clonotype with a few counts. The rearrangement links TRBV6-1 to TRBJ2-5, with D perhaps matching TRBD2 (6 bases). This CDR3 region has 13 residues. Trimming took 4 bases from V and 8 from J, leaving 14 bases between them. Germline loops: CDR1 MNHNS, CDR2 SASEGT. In DNA form, the CDR3 reads TGTGCCAGCAGTGGGGACCCCGGGAGTACCCAGTACTTC. This sequence encodes CASSGDPGSTQYF.